A selection of T cell receptor beta chains follows, all from one sample in a study of T-cell reconstitution after alpha-beta-depleted transplantation in children. MiXCR, applied by TCRdb to the PCR reads, yields one record per CDR3 protein. The sample includes hundreds of thousands of distinct CDR3 sequences, roughly 17% of them seen just once. Sequenced material: PBMCs, mostly from graft donor cells, taken 360 days after TCRalphabeta/CD19-depleted stem cell transplant. These receptors all stem from a male patient under 10 years old who had a stem cell transplant for acute lymphoblastic leukemia, so the T cells may come from the graft donor. The CDR3 runs from the conserved cysteine through the conserved F or W. A D gene is named only where the DNA matches it firmly. Size is stated for part of the rows, as once, few or many counts, or as a class when the clone is expanded.

clone size: many
J gene: TRBJ2-7
D gene: TRBD1
V gene: TRBV28
CDR3 DNA: TGTGCCAGCAGTCCCACAGGGGGAGACTACGAGCAGTACTTC
CDR3 protein: CASSPTGGDYEQYF

clone size: -
J gene: TRBJ2-5
D gene: TRBD2
V gene: TRBV12-3/TRBV12-4
CDR3 DNA: TGTGCCAGCAGTTTAGGCGGGGGAGGGATTCAAGAGACCCAGTACTTC
CDR3 protein: CASSLGGGGIQETQYF

clone size: -
J gene: TRBJ2-2
D gene: -
V gene: TRBV25-1
CDR3 DNA: TGTGCCAGCAGTGATTCCGACTGGCTAGGGGAGCTGTTTTTT
CDR3 protein: CASSDSDWLGELFF

clone size: few
J gene: TRBJ2-1
D gene: -
V gene: TRBV10-3
CDR3 DNA: TGTGCCATCAGCAACCTCTCGACAGTCAATGAGCAGTTCTTC
CDR3 protein: CAISNLSTVNEQFF

clone size: many
J gene: TRBJ2-2
D gene: -
V gene: TRBV4-3
CDR3 DNA: TGCGCCAGCAGCCAAGAAGGGTCGCGGGATACCGGGGAGCTGTTTTTT
CDR3 protein: CASSQEGSRDTGELFF

clone size: -
J gene: TRBJ2-3
D gene: TRBD2
V gene: TRBV7-2
CDR3 DNA: TGTGCCAGCAGCTTAGGTTCCCAGGGAGGGAGCACAGATACGCAGTATTTT
CDR3 protein: CASSLGSQGGSTDTQYF

clone size: few
J gene: TRBJ1-5
D gene: TRBD1
V gene: TRBV5-1
CDR3 DNA: TGCGCCAGCAGCCCAACAGGGGGCGGCAATCAGCCCCAGCATTTT
CDR3 protein: CASSPTGGGNQPQHF

clone size: few
J gene: TRBJ2-2
D gene: -
V gene: TRBV4-2
CDR3 DNA: TGTGCCAGCAGCCAATCGGGAGCCGGGAACACCGGGGAGCTGTTTTTT
CDR3 protein: CASSQSGAGNTGELFF

clone size: few
J gene: TRBJ2-2
D gene: -
V gene: TRBV4-1
CDR3 DNA: TGCGCCAGCAGCCAAGTGGGGAATCTTAGGCCGAACACCGGGGAGCTGTTTTTT
CDR3 protein: CASSQVGNLRPNTGELFF

clone size: -
J gene: TRBJ2-1
D gene: TRBD2
V gene: TRBV6-1
CDR3 DNA: TGTGCCTTCCAGGGGACTAGCGCCTACAATGAGCAGTTCTTC
CDR3 protein: CAFQGTSAYNEQFF

clone size: -
J gene: TRBJ1-1
D gene: -
V gene: TRBV20-1
CDR3 DNA: TGCAGTTCATATCCCCCACGCGGACTGGACCGGAACACTGAAGCTTTCTTT
CDR3 protein: CSSYPPRGLDRNTEAFF

clone size: many
J gene: TRBJ1-6
D gene: TRBD1
V gene: TRBV6-1
CDR3 DNA: TGTGCCAGCAGCCCACACCAAACAGGGGCGTCCTATAATTCACCCCTCCACTTT
CDR3 protein: CASSPHQTGASYNSPLHF

clone size: -
J gene: TRBJ1-5
D gene: -
V gene: TRBV20-1
CDR3 DNA: TGCAGTGCTAGAGGAGACCTATCGCCCCAGCATTTT
CDR3 protein: CSARGDLSPQHF

clone size: many
J gene: TRBJ2-1
D gene: TRBD2
V gene: TRBV12-3/TRBV12-4
CDR3 DNA: TGTGCCAGCAGCCCGGGGAGGGGATCCTACAATGAGCAGTTCTTC
CDR3 protein: CASSPGRGSYNEQFF

clone size: few
J gene: TRBJ2-3
D gene: -
V gene: TRBV18
CDR3 DNA: TGTGCCAGCTCACCAGATCCACGGCCCACAGATACGCAGTATTTT
CDR3 protein: CASSPDPRPTDTQYF

clone size: -
J gene: TRBJ2-1
D gene: -
V gene: TRBV13
CDR3 DNA: TGTGCCAGCACCGGCGGGACGGGGGCCCCCGGGAATGAGCAGTTCTTC
CDR3 protein: CASTGGTGAPGNEQFF

clone size: many
J gene: TRBJ2-1
D gene: -
V gene: TRBV12-3/TRBV12-4
CDR3 DNA: TGTGCCAGCAGTTTAGGGGCAGGGCAGTTCTTC
CDR3 protein: CASSLGAGQFF

clone size: -
J gene: TRBJ1-3
D gene: TRBD1
V gene: TRBV6-5
CDR3 DNA: TGTGCCAGCAGTTACACAGGGGGAACTGGAAACACCATATATTTT
CDR3 protein: CASSYTGGTGNTIYF

clone size: -
J gene: TRBJ2-5
D gene: -
V gene: TRBV18
CDR3 DNA: TGTGCCAGCTCACCACCCAATTACGGGAGAGAGACCCAGTACTTC
CDR3 protein: CASSPPNYGRETQYF

clone size: -
J gene: TRBJ2-5
D gene: TRBD2
V gene: TRBV28
CDR3 DNA: TGTGCCAGCAGTGGACTAGGTACAGGGACCCAGTACTTC
CDR3 protein: CASSGLGTGTQYF

clone size: -
J gene: TRBJ2-1
D gene: -
V gene: TRBV2
CDR3 DNA: TGTGCCAGCAGCCTAGGGGGGGGTCGCTACAACTACAATGAGCAGTTCTTC
CDR3 protein: CASSLGGGRYNYNEQFF

clone size: many
J gene: TRBJ2-7
D gene: TRBD1
V gene: TRBV12-3/TRBV12-4
CDR3 DNA: TGTGCCAGCAGTTTAAGTTGGACAGGGGGCTGGTACGAGCAGTACTTC
CDR3 protein: CASSLSWTGGWYEQYF

clone size: -
J gene: TRBJ2-7
D gene: -
V gene: TRBV13
CDR3 DNA: TGTGCCAGCAGCCGCCGATGGACAACTGCCTACGAGCAGTACTTC
CDR3 protein: CASSRRWTTAYEQYF

clone size: -
J gene: TRBJ1-1
D gene: -
V gene: TRBV5-1
CDR3 DNA: TGCGCCAGCAGTTTCCCGGGACACCCGAACACTGAAGCTTTCTTT
CDR3 protein: CASSFPGHPNTEAFF

clone size: -
J gene: TRBJ2-7
D gene: TRBD2
V gene: TRBV20-1
CDR3 DNA: TGCAGTGCTAAAGGGGCTAGCGGGTCGTACGAGCAGTACTTC
CDR3 protein: CSAKGASGSYEQYF

clone size: few
J gene: TRBJ2-5
D gene: -
V gene: TRBV15
CDR3 DNA: TGTGCCACCAGCAGAGATAGGCGCCGCCTCCAAGAGACCCAGTACTTC
CDR3 protein: CATSRDRRRLQETQYF

clone size: few
J gene: TRBJ2-1
D gene: -
V gene: TRBV6-5
CDR3 DNA: TGTGCCAGCGGGAGACCCTACAATGAGCAGTTCTTC
CDR3 protein: CASGRPYNEQFF

clone size: few
J gene: TRBJ2-1
D gene: -
V gene: TRBV20-1
CDR3 DNA: TGCAGTGCTTTCGGGACTCTACAGTTCTTC
CDR3 protein: CSAFGTLQFF

clone size: -
J gene: TRBJ2-1
D gene: TRBD2
V gene: TRBV6-2/TRBV6-3
CDR3 DNA: TGTGCCAGCAGTTACGGGGGGACTAGCTTCGGTGAGCAGTTCTTC
CDR3 protein: CASSYGGTSFGEQFF

clone size: many
J gene: TRBJ1-1
D gene: TRBD1
V gene: TRBV4-3
CDR3 DNA: TGCGCCAGCAGCCAAGGACAGGGATTAGGAGAAGCTTTCTTT
CDR3 protein: CASSQGQGLGEAFF

clone size: once
J gene: TRBJ2-7
D gene: -
V gene: TRBV4-3
CDR3 DNA: TGCGCCAGCAGCCGGGGCAGGGGCGGCTACGAGCAGTACTTC
CDR3 protein: CASSRGRGGYEQYF

clone size: few
J gene: TRBJ1-3
D gene: -
V gene: TRBV6-5
CDR3 DNA: TGTGCCAGCAGTTACCCGCCAGGGGCTGGAAACACCATATATTTT
CDR3 protein: CASSYPPGAGNTIYF

clone size: -
J gene: TRBJ2-5
D gene: TRBD2
V gene: TRBV29-1
CDR3 DNA: TGCAGCGTTTCAACCGGGAGGGGGGCCCAGTACTTC
CDR3 protein: CSVSTGRGAQYF

clone size: few
J gene: TRBJ2-5
D gene: TRBD2
V gene: TRBV4-2
CDR3 DNA: TGTGCCAGCAGCCAACTTACCGGGACTAGCGACCAAGAGACCCAGTACTTC
CDR3 protein: CASSQLTGTSDQETQYF

clone size: -
J gene: TRBJ2-7
D gene: TRBD2
V gene: TRBV18
CDR3 DNA: TGTGCCAGCTCAACGGCTCTAGCGGGGTTCTCCTACGAGCAGTACTTC
CDR3 protein: CASSTALAGFSYEQYF

clone size: -
J gene: TRBJ2-1
D gene: TRBD2
V gene: TRBV4-2
CDR3 DNA: TGTGCCAGCAGCCAGGAACCGGGACTAGCGGGCAGCTCCTACAATGAGCAGTTCTTC
CDR3 protein: CASSQEPGLAGSSYNEQFF

clone size: many
J gene: TRBJ2-1
D gene: -
V gene: TRBV4-3
CDR3 DNA: TGCGCCAGCAGCCTTCTCAGGGACAACTGGTATGAGCAGTTCTTC
CDR3 protein: CASSLLRDNWYEQFF

clone size: -
J gene: TRBJ2-1
D gene: -
V gene: TRBV3-1
CDR3 DNA: TGTGCCAGCTGCCAAGCGCACCGGCAGACGATCTACAATGAGCAGTTCTTC
CDR3 protein: CASCQAHRQTIYNEQFF

clone size: few
J gene: TRBJ1-1
D gene: -
V gene: TRBV12-3/TRBV12-4
CDR3 DNA: TGTGCCAGCACTCCCGCGAAGGGGAAGTCTGAAGCTTTCTTT
CDR3 protein: CASTPAKGKSEAFF

clone size: many
J gene: TRBJ1-2
D gene: -
V gene: TRBV5-1
CDR3 DNA: TGCGCCAGCAGCTCTTTGACCCAGTCTAACTATGGCTACACCTTC
CDR3 protein: CASSSLTQSNYGYTF

clone size: -
J gene: TRBJ2-3
D gene: TRBD2
V gene: TRBV10-3
CDR3 DNA: TGTGCCATCAGTGAGTCCCGTCTAGCGGGGCTCACAGATACGCAGTATTTT
CDR3 protein: CAISESRLAGLTDTQYF

clone size: -
J gene: TRBJ2-6
D gene: -
V gene: TRBV20-1
CDR3 DNA: TGCAGTGCTCCCACAGCCTCTGGGGCCAACGTCCTGACTTTC
CDR3 protein: CSAPTASGANVLTF

clone size: few
J gene: TRBJ2-1
D gene: -
V gene: TRBV9
CDR3 DNA: TGTGCCAGCTCCAACCGGGACCGACCATACAATGAGCAGTTCTTC
CDR3 protein: CASSNRDRPYNEQFF

clone size: many
J gene: TRBJ1-1
D gene: -
V gene: TRBV12-3/TRBV12-4
CDR3 DNA: TGTGCCAGCAGTTTCGGGCTGGGGAACACTGAAGCTTTCTTT
CDR3 protein: CASSFGLGNTEAFF

clone size: many
J gene: TRBJ2-1
D gene: TRBD1
V gene: TRBV5-8
CDR3 DNA: TGTGCCACCCTCACCGGGACAGGGTACAATGAGCAGTTCTTC
CDR3 protein: CATLTGTGYNEQFF

clone size: -
J gene: TRBJ2-3
D gene: -
V gene: TRBV15
CDR3 DNA: TGTGCCACCAGCAGAGATGTAGTCTCTACGAGGGCAGATACGCAGTATTTT
CDR3 protein: CATSRDVVSTRADTQYF

clone size: few
J gene: TRBJ2-3
D gene: TRBD2
V gene: TRBV5-1
CDR3 DNA: TGCGCCAGCAGCACCGGGACTAGTAGATTGGACACAGATACGCAGTATTTT
CDR3 protein: CASSTGTSRLDTDTQYF

clone size: few
J gene: TRBJ2-7
D gene: -
V gene: TRBV6-5
CDR3 DNA: TGTGCCAGCAGTTACGGACCCTTCTACGAGCAGTACTTC
CDR3 protein: CASSYGPFYEQYF

clone size: -
J gene: TRBJ2-7
D gene: -
V gene: TRBV10-3
CDR3 DNA: TGTGCCATCAGTGAGTGGGGGACTTCCTTCTACGAGCAGTACTTC
CDR3 protein: CAISEWGTSFYEQYF

clone size: few
J gene: TRBJ2-5
D gene: -
V gene: TRBV6-5
CDR3 DNA: TGTGCCAGCAGTTCCGGACCAGGGCCACAAGAGACCCAGTACTTC
CDR3 protein: CASSSGPGPQETQYF

clone size: once
J gene: TRBJ2-5
D gene: TRBD1
V gene: TRBV7-9
CDR3 DNA: TGTGCCAGCAGCTTAGGGCTCCGGACAGGGAATACGGAGACCCAGTACTTC
CDR3 protein: CASSLGLRTGNTETQYF

clone size: -
J gene: TRBJ2-7
D gene: TRBD1
V gene: TRBV15
CDR3 DNA: TGTGCCACCAGCAGTGAGGGGTCCGGGACAGGCAACTTTGGGCAGTACTTC
CDR3 protein: CATSSEGSGTGNFGQYF

clone size: -
J gene: TRBJ2-1
D gene: -
V gene: TRBV28
CDR3 DNA: TGTGCCAGCAGTATCACAGGGGGGGCCTACAATGAGCAGTTCTTC
CDR3 protein: CASSITGGAYNEQFF

clone size: -
J gene: TRBJ1-3
D gene: -
V gene: TRBV15
CDR3 DNA: TGTGCCACCAGCTCTCCAGAGCGACAGTGGGCCTCTGGAAACACCATATATTTT
CDR3 protein: CATSSPERQWASGNTIYF

clone size: -
J gene: TRBJ2-3
D gene: -
V gene: TRBV20-1
CDR3 DNA: TGCAGTGCTAGAGCCCTGGACCGCCTCACAGATACGCAGTATTTT
CDR3 protein: CSARALDRLTDTQYF

clone size: few
J gene: TRBJ2-2
D gene: TRBD2
V gene: TRBV20-1
CDR3 DNA: TGCAGTGGTTTGAGCGGGAGAAGGAACACCGGGGAGCTGTTTTTT
CDR3 protein: CSGLSGRRNTGELFF

clone size: many
J gene: TRBJ1-1
D gene: -
V gene: TRBV18
CDR3 DNA: TGTGCCAGCTCACCACCGTACGGGGGGCTGGGCACTGAAGCTTTCTTT
CDR3 protein: CASSPPYGGLGTEAFF

clone size: -
J gene: TRBJ1-3
D gene: -
V gene: TRBV3-1
CDR3 DNA: TGTGCCAGCAGCGCCGGCGGGACCTCTGGAAACACCATATATTTT
CDR3 protein: CASSAGGTSGNTIYF

clone size: -
J gene: TRBJ2-5
D gene: -
V gene: TRBV5-4
CDR3 DNA: TGTGCCAGCAGCTTGACGCGACAGGTCAGCCACCAAGAGACCCAGTACTTC
CDR3 protein: CASSLTRQVSHQETQYF

clone size: -
J gene: TRBJ1-1
D gene: -
V gene: TRBV29-1
CDR3 DNA: TGCAGCGTTGAAGTGGTCAGGGGAGGTACTGAAGCTTTCTTT
CDR3 protein: CSVEVVRGGTEAFF